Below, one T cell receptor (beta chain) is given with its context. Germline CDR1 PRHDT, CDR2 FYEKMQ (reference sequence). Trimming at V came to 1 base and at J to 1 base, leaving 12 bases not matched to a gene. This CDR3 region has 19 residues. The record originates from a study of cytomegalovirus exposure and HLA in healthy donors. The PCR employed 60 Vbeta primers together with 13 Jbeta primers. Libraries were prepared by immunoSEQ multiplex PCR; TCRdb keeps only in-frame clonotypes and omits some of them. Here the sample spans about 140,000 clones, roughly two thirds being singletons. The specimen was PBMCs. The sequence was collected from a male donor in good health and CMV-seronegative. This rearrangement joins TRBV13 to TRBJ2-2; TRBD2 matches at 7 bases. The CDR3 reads CASSLEALGGVQNTGELFF. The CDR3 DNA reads TGTGCCAGCAGCTTAGAGGCTCTTGGGGGGGTCCAGAACACCGGGGAGCTGTTTTTT.